One and the same sample provided the 5 T cell receptor beta chains below, sequenced in a study of technical replicates of blood from a few donors. TCRdb's copy holds only in-frame clones and misses some; the assay was immunoSEQ multiplex PCR. The sample holds 75,000 to 100,000 clones; 85% to 95% are singletons and the top ten take around 0.27%. The sample taken for sequencing was T cells isolated from PBMCs. These receptors were obtained from a human donor in good health.

V gene TRBV6-5 combines with J gene TRBJ1-2; 10 nucleotides line up with TRBD1. Unmatched junction bases numbered 6, after V lost 5 bases and J lost 3 bases. The germline gives CDR1 MNHEY, CDR2 SVGAGI. The CDR3 consists of 15 residues. CDR3 residues: CASSPTGGGHYGYTF. CDR3 bases: TGTGCCAGCAGTCCGACAGGGGGCGGACACTATGGCTACACCTTC.

J is TRBJ2-5 and V is TRBV28; D may be TRBD2 (6 bases). Germline CDR1 is MDHEN and CDR2 is SYDVKM. Trimming left V 3 bases short and J 7 bases short, with 15 bases between. The CDR3 sequence is 14 residues long. The DNA for the CDR3 is TGTGCCAGCAGTTTGGGGCAGGGACTGGGGACCCAGTACTTC. The encoded protein is CASSLGQGLGTQYF.

The rearrangement joins TRBV5-1 to TRBJ2-1; 7 nucleotides agree with TRBD2. Per the germline V gene, CDR1 is SGHRS and CDR2 is YFSETQ. V dropped 2 bases and J dropped 7; count of bases not matched to a gene: 9. This CDR3 spans 15 amino acids. CDR3 in DNA: TGCGCCAGCAGCTTCCGGGACTACGGTCTAAATGAGCAGTTCTTC. Protein product: CASSFRDYGLNEQFF. Filled out from reference TRBV5-1 and TRBJ2-1, the complete variable domain reads KAGVTQTPRYLIKTRGQQVTLSCSPISGHRSVSWYQQTPGQGLQFLFEYFSETQRNKGNFPGRFSGRQFSNSRSEMNVSTLELGDSALYLCASSFRDYGLNEQFFGPGTRLTVL.

CDR3 residues: CASSMTQGPHNEKLFF. In DNA, the CDR3 is TGTGCCAGCAGCATGACTCAGGGGCCTCATAACGAAAAACTGTTTTTT. The chain links TRBV9 to TRBJ1-4; possibly TRBD1 for D (6 bases). Trimming cost V 4 bases and J 8 bases, with 21 bases left between them. Germline CDR1 SGDLS, CDR2 YYNGEE. The CDR3 has 16 amino acids. The whole variable domain, remainder taken from reference TRBV9 and TRBJ1-4, is DSGVTQTPKHLITATGQRVTLRCSPRSGDLSVYWYQQSLDQGLQFLIQYYNGEERAKGNILERFSAQQFPDLHSELNLSSLELGDSALYFCASSMTQGPHNEKLFFGSGTQLSVL.

The chain recombines TRBV5-1 with TRBJ2-7; 7 nucleotides align to TRBD2. The CDR3 sequence is 12 residues long. Germline-derived CDR1 and CDR2 are SGHRS and YFSETQ. J lost 6 bases, V lost 4 bases, and 4 bases had no gene match. The DNA for the CDR3 is TGCGCCAGCAGCCTGGAGCGGGGCGAGCAGTACTTC. Translating gives CASSLERGEQYF.